This record concerns one T cell receptor beta chain sequence. The sample originates from a study of T cells in tumors after PD-1 blockade. The table came from immunoSEQ multiplex PCR; TCRdb's copy has only in-frame clones and leaves some out. The sample includes more than 40,000 clones, 81% of them seen just once. This CDR3 is built from 14 residues. Trimming stripped 1 base from V and 3 bases from J, with 10 bases between. Looked up from germline, CDR1 is LGHDT and CDR2 is YNNKEL (reference sequence). The material sequenced was PBMCs, taken before anti-PD-1 treatment. V usage is TRBV3-1 (or the pseudogene TRBV3-2) and J usage is TRBJ2-7; D gene uncertain. The sequence derives from a human donor with basal cell carcinoma. The CDR3 coding sequence is TGTGCCAGCAGCCAAGGAGTCAGGTTCTACGAGCAGTACTTC. Its protein is CASSQGVRFYEQYF.